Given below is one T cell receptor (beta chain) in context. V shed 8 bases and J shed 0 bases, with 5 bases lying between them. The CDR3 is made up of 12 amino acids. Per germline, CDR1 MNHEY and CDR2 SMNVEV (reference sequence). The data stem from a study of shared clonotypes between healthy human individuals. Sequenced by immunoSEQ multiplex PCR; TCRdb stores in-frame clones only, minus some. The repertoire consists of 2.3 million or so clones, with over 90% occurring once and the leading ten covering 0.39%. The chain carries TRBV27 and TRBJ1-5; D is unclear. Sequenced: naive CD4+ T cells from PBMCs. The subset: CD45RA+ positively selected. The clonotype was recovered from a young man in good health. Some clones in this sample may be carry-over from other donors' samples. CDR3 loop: CASGSSNQPQHF. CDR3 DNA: TGTGCCAGCGGAAGTAGCAATCAGCCCCAGCATTTT.